This T cell receptor (beta chain) was identified during a study of T-cell reconstitution after alpha-beta-depleted transplantation in children. The study's findings and limits: Several hundred rapidly expanded clones from non-depleted graft cells reportedly supplied alpha-beta T cells about two months post-transplant. T-cell numbers and diversity one year post-transplant derived largely from freshly generated T cells.

Germline values: CDR1 LNHDA, CDR2 SQIVND (reference sequence). V lost 8 bases to trimming and J lost 6 bases; unmatched junction nucleotides: 10. The CDR3 covers 13 residues. This clonotype has a handful of counts. The antigen is unknown. Researchers prepared the TCRbeta library using unique molecular identifiers, the study reports. TCRdb itself ran the PCR reads through MiXCR, one entry per CDR3 protein. Of over 400,000 distinct CDR3 sequences listed, 43% are singletons. This material consisted of PBMCs, taken before TCRalphabeta/CD19-depleted stem cell transplant. The chain couples TRBV19 to TRBJ2-7; 7 positions match TRBD1. The source of this sequence is a girl aged 2-15 years with aplastic anemia, due to receive a stem cell transplant. The CDR3 loop reads CASASNRGGEQYF. CDR3 sequence (DNA): TGTGCCAGTGCCTCAAACAGGGGTGGCGAGCAGTACTTC.